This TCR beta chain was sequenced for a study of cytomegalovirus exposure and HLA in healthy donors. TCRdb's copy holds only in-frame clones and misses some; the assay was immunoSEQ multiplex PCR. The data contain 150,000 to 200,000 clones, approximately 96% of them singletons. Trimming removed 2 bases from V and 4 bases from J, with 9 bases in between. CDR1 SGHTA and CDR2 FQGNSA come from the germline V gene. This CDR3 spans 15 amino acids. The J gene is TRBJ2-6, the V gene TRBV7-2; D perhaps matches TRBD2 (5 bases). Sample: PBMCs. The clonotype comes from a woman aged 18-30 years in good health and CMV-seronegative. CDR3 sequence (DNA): TGTGCCAGCAGCTTACAACAGCGGGGGGCCAACGTCCTGACTTTC. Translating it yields CASSLQQRGANVLTF.